This T cell receptor beta chain was obtained from a study of T cell repertoires in cytomegalovirus infection. The overall study: It can be stated that public TCR beta signatures indicated CMV infection as well as a matching HLA type.

CDR3 length: 14 amino acids. Trimming left V 5 bases short and J 0 bases short, with 8 bases between. MiXCR, run by TCRdb on the reads, gives a single entry per CDR3 protein. The sample carries roughly 230,000 distinct CDR3 sequences, about 23% recorded once. The sample holds a few counts of this clonotype. The TCR comes from a human donor in good health (CMV status not recorded). Some clones in this sample may be carry-over from other donors' samples. Sequenced input: CD8+ T cells from PBMCs. V is TRBV12-3 or TRBV12-4 and J is TRBJ1-5; D is perhaps TRBD1 (5 bases). The CDR3 nucleotides read TGTGCCAGCAGTCCGAGGGGTAGCAATCAGCCCCAGCATTTT. Translation gives CASSPRGSNQPQHF.